The 9 T cell receptor beta chains in this list originate from one sample, sequenced in a study of breast tumors, draining lymph nodes, adjacent tissues. Samples came from axillary lymph nodes draining the breast cancer. MiXCR, applied by TCRdb to the multiplex PCR reads, yields one record per CDR3 protein. The sample contains roughly 260,000 distinct CDR3 sequences, roughly 31% of which appear only once. What was sequenced was axillary lymph node tissue. These receptors were taken from a female donor with breast cancer. Some clones in this sample may be carry-over from other donors' samples.

This clonotype was observed at least ten times. This chain links TRBV24-1 with TRBJ2-5; D remains unclear. The CDR3 runs 15 residues. Germline V gives CDR1 KGHDR, CDR2 SFDVKD. Trimming pared 1 base from V and 2 bases from J, leaving 10 bases between. The CDR3 nucleotides are TGTGCCACCAGTGATTTAGGGTCCAGTCAAGAGACCCAGTACTTC. Residues: CATSDLGSSQETQYF.

To note about this clonotype: This sequence may be a read error, since a much larger clone differs from it by one base. CDR3 amino acids: CASSAASECNEQFF. For the CDR3, the DNA is TGTGCCAGCAGTGCAGCTAGCGAATGCAATGAGCAGTTCTTC. The chain links TRBV2 to TRBJ2-1; D might be TRBD2 (6 bases). Germline V lookup: CDR1 SNHLY, CDR2 FYNNEI. Trimming cost V 4 bases and J 6 bases, with 13 bases left between them. The CDR3 is 14 residues long. Full variable domain (missing parts from reference TRBV2 and TRBJ2-1): EPEVTQTPSHQVTQMGQEVILRCVPISNHLYFYWYRQILGQKVEFLVSFYNNEISEKSEIFDDQFSVERPDGSNFTLKIRSTKLEDSAMYFCASSAASECNEQFFGPGTRLTVL.

At least ten counts were recorded for this clonotype. J is TRBJ2-7 and V is TRBV27; D might be TRBD2 (6 bases). The CDR3 consists of 12 residues. CDR1 MNHEY and CDR2 SMNVEV come from the germline V gene (reference sequence). V shed 2 bases and J shed 9 bases, with 11 bases lying between them. In DNA form, the CDR3 reads TGTGCCAGCAGTTTACGGGGCGGGGCGCAGTACTTC. Residues: CASSLRGGAQYF.

This clonotype was seen ten or more times. V usage is TRBV5-1 and J usage is TRBJ1-3, with a tentative D call TRBD1 (6 bases). Germline values: CDR1 SGHRS, CDR2 YFSETQ. The CDR3 loop spans 15 amino acids. Trimming left V 0 bases short and J 6 bases short, with 13 bases between. CDR3 coding DNA: TGCGCCAGCAGCTTGGCGGGCAGGGGAGTAAACACCATATATTTT. Translated: CASSLAGRGVNTIYF.

The chain employs TRBV2 and TRBJ2-5; D gene ambiguous. The CDR3 length is 14 residues. CDR1 and CDR2 (germline): SNHLY, FYNNEI. V lost 5 bases to trimming and J lost 5 bases, with 15 bases between them. CDR3 nucleotides: TGTGCCAGCAGTTCGCAGACACCTAGGGAGACCCAGTACTTC. Its protein is CASSSQTPRETQYF.

This clonotype was detected many times. The CDR3 nucleotides are TGTGCCAGTAGAGCAGGGGGCTACGAGCAGTACTTC. It is translated as CASRAGGYEQYF. The rearrangement links TRBV19 to TRBJ2-7; 7 nucleotides line up with TRBD1. The ends lost 6 bases at V and 3 bases at J; junction bases unmatched: 2. This CDR3 is 12 amino acids long. The germline V gene has CDR1 LNHDA and CDR2 SQIVND (reference sequence). Full variable domain (missing parts from reference TRBV19 and TRBJ2-7): DGGITQSPKYLFRKEGQNVTLSCEQNLNHDAMYWYRQDPGQGLRLIYYSQIVNDFQKGDIAEGYSVSREKKESFPLTVTSAQKNPTAFYLCASRAGGYEQYFGPGTRLTVT.

At least ten counts were recorded for this clonotype. This chain links TRBV7-6 with TRBJ2-1; 10 nucleotides line up with TRBD2. This CDR3 is 17 amino acids long. From germline, CDR1 is SGHVS and CDR2 FNYEAQ. V lost 1 base and J lost 0; bases outside the gene matches: 3. CDR3 nucleotides: TGTGCCAGCAGCTTAGATCCTAGCGGGAGCTCCTACAATGAGCAGTTCTTC. Its protein product is CASSLDPSGSSYNEQFF.

Points on this clonotype: A much larger clone lies a single base off, so this may be a read error. In DNA form, the CDR3 reads TGCAGTGCTAGTAAGGAGCTTAAGCAGTCCTTC. Its protein product is CSASKELKQSF. The chain joins TRBV20-1 to TRBJ2-7; D remains ambiguous. This CDR3 is built from 11 residues. Germline V gene data show CDR1 as DFQATT and CDR2 as SNEGSKA (reference sequence).

This sequence joins TRBV3-2 and TRBJ1-5; the tabulated D call, TRBD1, remains unverified against the DNA. TRBV3-2 is deemed a pseudogene. The CDR3 is 15 residues long. This CDR3 reads CASSPGHVSNQPQHF. The CDR3 bases are TGTGCCAGCAGCCCTGGACACGTTAGCAATCAGCCCCAGCATTTT.